The 8 T cell receptor beta chains listed next were all sequenced from one sample in a study of blood T cell repertoires in COVID-19. Assay: immunoSEQ multiplex PCR; the TCRdb copy retains only in-frame clones and omits some. The sample lists 170,000 or so clones, 87% occurring once. The sequenced sample was PBMCs or T cells enriched from blood (not recorded which). Source of these receptors: a woman aged 45 to 65 who had recovered from COVID-19.

The chain is built from TRBV9 and TRBJ1-6; no reliable D call. The CDR3 length is 17 residues. The V and J ends lost 5 bases and 1 base respectively, with 16 bases between them. Per germline, CDR1 SGDLS and CDR2 YYNGEE. The CDR3 nucleotides are TGTGCCAGCAGTCCGGAGGGTTTAAGTTCCTATAATTCACCCCTCCACTTT. Residues: CASSPEGLSSYNSPLHF.

This chain uses TRBV27 with TRBJ1-2; a weak D match, TRBD1 (5 bases). This CDR3 region has 14 residues. The germline V gene has CDR1 MNHEY and CDR2 SMNVEV (reference sequence). V was trimmed by 4 bases and J by 2 bases, leaving 11 bases between them. CDR3 DNA sequence: TGTGCCAGCAGTTCTGGGGGGAAAAACTATGGCTACACCTTC. This codes for CASSSGGKNYGYTF.

This clone showed up just a few times. The chain carries TRBV10-1 and TRBJ2-3; D perhaps matches TRBD2 (5 bases). The germline V and J ends were trimmed by 5 bases and 2 bases, with 8 bases remaining between them. The CDR3 is 13 residues long. Per germline, CDR1 WNHNN and CDR2 SYGVQD (reference sequence). This CDR3 reads CASSSDYTDTQYF. CDR3 DNA: TGCGCCAGCAGTAGCGACTACACAGATACGCAGTATTTT.

This chain joins TRBV24-1 and TRBJ2-1, with 8 nucleotides matching TRBD2. This CDR3 spans 17 amino acids. Germline V gives CDR1 KGHDR, CDR2 SFDVKD. Losses at the gene ends were 5 bases for V and 2 bases for J; bases not matched to a gene: 10. The DNA for the CDR3 is TGTGCCACCAGTGCCACCGCGGGGGGCAGAGCCTACAATGAGCAGTTCTTC. Amino acid sequence: CATSATAGGRAYNEQFF.

This chain joins TRBV27 and TRBJ2-2; D perhaps matches TRBD2 (6 bases). CDR1 is MNHEY and CDR2 is SMNVEV in the germline V gene (reference sequence). This CDR3 region has 16 residues. The V gene lost 2 bases and the J gene lost 0 bases, with 10 bases spanning the gap. The CDR3 DNA reads TGTGCCAGCAGTTTAAGAAGGAGGGCGAACACCGGGGAGCTGTTTTTT. It is translated as CASSLRRRANTGELFF.

The gene calls are TRBV19 and TRBJ1-6; 11 bases are shared with TRBD1. With 7 bases clipped from V and 6 bases from J, the junction kept 5 bases outside the gene matches. This CDR3 region has 15 residues. Germline-derived CDR1 and CDR2 are LNHDA and SQIVND (reference sequence). The CDR3 DNA is TGTGCCAGTAAAACCGGGACAGGGGGTAATTCACCCCTCCACTTT. It is translated as CASKTGTGGNSPLHF.

The V call is TRBV11-2, the J call TRBJ1-1, with TRBD1 identical over 7 bases. CDR1 SGHAT and CDR2 FQNNGV come from the germline V gene. There are 12 residues in the CDR3. V shed 1 base and J 11 bases; nucleotides not matched to a gene: 4. The CDR3 is CASSLVGQRAFF. The CDR3 nucleotides are TGTGCCAGCAGCTTAGTGGGACAGAGGGCTTTCTTT.

The rearrangement uses TRBV7-9 and TRBJ2-3, with 8 nucleotides matching TRBD2. Germline V CDR1 and CDR2: SEHNR, FQNEAQ (reference sequence). V lost 2 bases, J lost 5 bases, and 6 bases stayed unmatched. CDR3 length equals 15 residues. CDR3 residues: CASSLLAGGEDTQYF. In nucleotides, the CDR3 is TGTGCCAGCAGCTTACTCGCGGGGGGAGAAGATACGCAGTATTTT.